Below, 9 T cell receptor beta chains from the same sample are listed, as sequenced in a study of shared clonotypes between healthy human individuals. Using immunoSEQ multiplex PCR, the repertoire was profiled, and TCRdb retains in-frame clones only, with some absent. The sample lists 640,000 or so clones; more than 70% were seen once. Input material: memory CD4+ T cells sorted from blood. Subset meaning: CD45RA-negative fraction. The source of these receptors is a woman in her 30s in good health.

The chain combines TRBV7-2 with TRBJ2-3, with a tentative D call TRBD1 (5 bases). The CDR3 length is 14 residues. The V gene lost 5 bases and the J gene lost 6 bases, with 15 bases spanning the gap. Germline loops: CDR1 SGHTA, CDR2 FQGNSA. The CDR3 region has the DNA TGTGCCAGCAGCCCGGACATGGCATCCGATACGCAGTATTTT. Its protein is CASSPDMASDTQYF. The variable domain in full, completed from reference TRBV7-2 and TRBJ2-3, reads GAGVSQSPSNKVTEKGKDVELRCDPISGHTALYWYRQSLGQGLEFLIYFQGNSAPDKSGLPSDRFSAERTGGSVSTLTIQRTQQEDSAVYLCASSPDMASDTQYFGPGTRLTVL.

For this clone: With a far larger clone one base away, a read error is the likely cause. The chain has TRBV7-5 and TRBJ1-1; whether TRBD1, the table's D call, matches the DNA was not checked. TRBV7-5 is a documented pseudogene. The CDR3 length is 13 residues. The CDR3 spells CASSSQGDTEAFF. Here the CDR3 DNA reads TGTGCCAGCAGCTCTCAGGGGGACACTGAAGCTTTCTTT.

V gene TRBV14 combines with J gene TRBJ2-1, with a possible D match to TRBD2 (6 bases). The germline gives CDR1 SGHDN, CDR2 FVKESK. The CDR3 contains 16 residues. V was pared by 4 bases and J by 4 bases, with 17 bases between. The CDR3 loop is CASSRPGARVYNEQFF. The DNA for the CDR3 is TGTGCCAGCAGCCGGCCGGGAGCACGGGTTTACAATGAGCAGTTCTTC.

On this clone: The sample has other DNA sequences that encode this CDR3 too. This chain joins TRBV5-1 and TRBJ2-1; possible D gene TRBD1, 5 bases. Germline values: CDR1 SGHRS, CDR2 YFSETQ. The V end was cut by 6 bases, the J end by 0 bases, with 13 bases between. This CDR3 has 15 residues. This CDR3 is CASTLDSSSYNEQFF. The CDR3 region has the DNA TGCGCCAGCACCTTAGACAGTAGCTCCTACAATGAGCAGTTCTTC. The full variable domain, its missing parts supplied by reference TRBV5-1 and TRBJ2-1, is KAGVTQTPRYLIKTRGQQVTLSCSPISGHRSVSWYQQTPGQGLQFLFEYFSETQRNKGNFPGRFSGRQFSNSRSEMNVSTLELGDSALYLCASTLDSSSYNEQFFGPGTRLTVL.

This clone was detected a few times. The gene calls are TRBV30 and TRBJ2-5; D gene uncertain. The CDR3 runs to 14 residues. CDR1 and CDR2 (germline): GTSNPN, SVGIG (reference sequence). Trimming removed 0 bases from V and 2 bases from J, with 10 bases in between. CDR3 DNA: TGTGCCTGGAGTGTACGAACATCTCAAGAGACCCAGTACTTC. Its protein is CAWSVRTSQETQYF.

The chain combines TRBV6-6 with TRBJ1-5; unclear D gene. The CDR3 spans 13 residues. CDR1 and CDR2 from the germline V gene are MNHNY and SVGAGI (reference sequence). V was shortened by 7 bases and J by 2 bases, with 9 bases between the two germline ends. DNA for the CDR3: TGTGCCAGCACTATCGATCGCAATCAGCCCCAGCATTTT. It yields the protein CASTIDRNQPQHF.

The CDR3 nucleotides read TGTGCCAGCAGCCACGATATGGAAAGCTACGAGCAGTACTTC. Protein sequence: CASSHDMESYEQYF. The chain uses TRBV7-2 and TRBJ2-7; D call uncertain. V lost 5 bases, J lost 3 bases, and 14 bases lay in between. Germline-derived CDR1 and CDR2 are SGHTA and FQGNSA. The CDR3 is 14 residues long. The full variable domain, with the rest looked up from reference TRBV7-2 and TRBJ2-7, is GAGVSQSPSNKVTEKGKDVELRCDPISGHTALYWYRQSLGQGLEFLIYFQGNSAPDKSGLPSDRFSAERTGGSVSTLTIQRTQQEDSAVYLCASSHDMESYEQYFGPGTRLTVT.

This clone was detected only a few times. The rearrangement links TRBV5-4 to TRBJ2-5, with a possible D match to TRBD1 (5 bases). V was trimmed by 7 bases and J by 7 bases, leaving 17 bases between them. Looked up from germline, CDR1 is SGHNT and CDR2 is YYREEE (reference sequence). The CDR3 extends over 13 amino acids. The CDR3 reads CASGVTTQGTQYF. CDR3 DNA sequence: TGTGCCAGCGGGGTCACGACTCAGGGGACCCAGTACTTC. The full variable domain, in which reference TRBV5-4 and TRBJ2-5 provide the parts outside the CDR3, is ETGVTQSPTHLIKTRGQQVTLRCSSQSGHNTVSWYQQALGQGPQFIFQYYREEENGRGNFPPRFSGLQFPNYSSELNVNALELDDSALYLCASGVTTQGTQYFGPGTRLLVL.

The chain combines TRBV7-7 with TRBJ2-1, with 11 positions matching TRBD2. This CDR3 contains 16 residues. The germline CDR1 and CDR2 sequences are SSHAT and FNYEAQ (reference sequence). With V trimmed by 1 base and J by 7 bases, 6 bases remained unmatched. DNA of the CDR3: TGTGCCAGCAGCTTAGGGCTAGCGGGAGGTGAGAATGAGCAGTTCTTC. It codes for CASSLGLAGGENEQFF.